This TCR beta chain originates from a study of identical twins. Findings and caveats of the study: Memory repertoires lacked the insertion deficit that abundant cord blood beta clonotypes showed.

Notes on this clonotype: Antigen: not known.

With 0 bases removed from V and 2 bases from J, the gap between germline ends came to 14 bases. Germline loops: CDR1 DFQATT, CDR2 SNEGSKA (reference sequence). The CDR3 spans 16 residues. Unique molecular identifiers were present on cDNA, and template switching added a universal primer site. TCRdb recomputed calls from the 5' RACE reads with MiXCR, one row per CDR3 protein. The sample yields around 510,000 distinct CDR3 sequences, over 11% seen once. Only healthy Caucasians were enrolled as donors. The data were also submitted as part of a second study, on yellow fever vaccine responses in identical twins. As reported in that work: After vaccination, twins' T cell response reportedly seemed partly convergent, partly personalized.

This clonotype was obtained from a woman in her late teens or twenties in good health. The source material was CD4+ T cells sorted from blood. The genes are TRBV20-1 and TRBJ2-1; a possible D gene is TRBD2 (5 bases). The CDR3 coding sequence is TGCAGTGCTAGAGACATATCAGCGGAACCCTACAATGAGCAGTTCTTC. Protein: CSARDISAEPYNEQFF.